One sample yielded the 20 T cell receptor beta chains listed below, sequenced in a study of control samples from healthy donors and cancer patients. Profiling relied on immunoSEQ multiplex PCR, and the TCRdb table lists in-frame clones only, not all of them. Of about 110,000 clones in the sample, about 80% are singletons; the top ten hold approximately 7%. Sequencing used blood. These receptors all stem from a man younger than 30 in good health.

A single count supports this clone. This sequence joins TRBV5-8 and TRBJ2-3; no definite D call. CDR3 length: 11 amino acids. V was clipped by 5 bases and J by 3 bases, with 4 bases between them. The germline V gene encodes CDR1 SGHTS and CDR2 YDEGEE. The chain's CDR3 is CASRLTDTQYF. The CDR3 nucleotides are TGTGCCAGCAGGCTGACAGATACGCAGTATTTT.

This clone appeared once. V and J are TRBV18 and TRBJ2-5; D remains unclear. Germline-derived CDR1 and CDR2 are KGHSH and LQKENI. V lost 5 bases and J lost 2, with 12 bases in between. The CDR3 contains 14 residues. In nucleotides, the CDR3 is TGTGCCAGCTCATCCTTCGGCATTCAAGAGACCCAGTACTTC. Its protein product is CASSSFGIQETQYF.

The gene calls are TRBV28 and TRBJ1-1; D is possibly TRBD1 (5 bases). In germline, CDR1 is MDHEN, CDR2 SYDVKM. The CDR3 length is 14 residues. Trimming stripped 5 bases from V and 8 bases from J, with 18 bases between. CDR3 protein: CASSPRDGKSEAFF. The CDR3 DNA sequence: TGTGCCAGCAGTCCCCGGGACGGGAAATCGGAAGCTTTCTTT.

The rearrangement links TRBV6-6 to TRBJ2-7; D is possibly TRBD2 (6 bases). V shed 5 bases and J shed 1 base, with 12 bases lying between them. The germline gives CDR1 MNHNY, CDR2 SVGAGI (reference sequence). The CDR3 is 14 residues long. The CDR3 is CASSPRDLSYEQYV. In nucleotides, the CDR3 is TGTGCCAGCAGTCCCCGGGACTTATCCTACGAGCAGTACGTC.

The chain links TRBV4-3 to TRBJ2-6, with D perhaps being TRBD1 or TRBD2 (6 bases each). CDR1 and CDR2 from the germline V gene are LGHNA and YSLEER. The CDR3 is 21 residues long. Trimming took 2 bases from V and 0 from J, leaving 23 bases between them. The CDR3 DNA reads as TGCGCCAGCAGCCAACAGACGGCCCCCGGGGGCGCTGCCTCTGGGGCCAACGTCCTGACTTTC. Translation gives CASSQQTAPGGAASGANVLTF.

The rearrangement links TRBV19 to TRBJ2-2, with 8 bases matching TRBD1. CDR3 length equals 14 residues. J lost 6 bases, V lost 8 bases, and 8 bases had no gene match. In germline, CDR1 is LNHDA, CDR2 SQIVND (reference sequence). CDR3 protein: CASAGQGSPGELFF. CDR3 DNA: TGTGCCAGTGCCGGACAGGGTTCGCCCGGGGAGCTGTTTTTT.

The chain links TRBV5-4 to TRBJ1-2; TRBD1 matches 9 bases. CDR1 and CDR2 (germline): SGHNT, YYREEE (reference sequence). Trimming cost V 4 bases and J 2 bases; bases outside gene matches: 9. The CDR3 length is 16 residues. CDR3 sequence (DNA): TGTGCCAGCAGCCCCTTCGGGGACAGGGCCAACTATGGCTACACCTTC. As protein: CASSPFGDRANYGYTF.

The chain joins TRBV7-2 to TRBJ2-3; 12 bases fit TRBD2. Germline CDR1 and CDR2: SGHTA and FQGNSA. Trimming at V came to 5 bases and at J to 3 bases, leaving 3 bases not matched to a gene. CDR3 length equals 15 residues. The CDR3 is CASSPSGGATDTQYF. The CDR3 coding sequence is TGTGCCAGCAGCCCTAGCGGGGGGGCTACAGATACGCAGTATTTT.

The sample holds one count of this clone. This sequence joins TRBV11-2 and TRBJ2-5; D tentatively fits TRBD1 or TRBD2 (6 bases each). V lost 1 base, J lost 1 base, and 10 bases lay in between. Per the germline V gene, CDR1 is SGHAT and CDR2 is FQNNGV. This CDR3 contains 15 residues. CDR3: CASSLGGAIQETQYF. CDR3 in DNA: TGTGCCAGCAGCTTAGGGGGGGCTATCCAAGAGACCCAGTACTTC. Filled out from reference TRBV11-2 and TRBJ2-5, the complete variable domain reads EAGVAQSPRYKIIEKRQSVAFWCNPISGHATLYWYQQILGQGPKLLIQFQNNGVVDDSQLPKDRFSAERLKGVDSTLKIQPAKLEDSAVYLCASSLGGAIQETQYFGPGTRLLVL.

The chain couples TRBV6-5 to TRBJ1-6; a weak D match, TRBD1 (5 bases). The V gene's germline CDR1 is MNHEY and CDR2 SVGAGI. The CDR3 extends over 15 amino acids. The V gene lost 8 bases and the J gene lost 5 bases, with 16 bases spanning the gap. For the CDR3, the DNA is TGTGCCAGCGGTTCAGGAGGGGCAAATAATTCACCCCTCCACTTT. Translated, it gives CASGSGGANNSPLHF.

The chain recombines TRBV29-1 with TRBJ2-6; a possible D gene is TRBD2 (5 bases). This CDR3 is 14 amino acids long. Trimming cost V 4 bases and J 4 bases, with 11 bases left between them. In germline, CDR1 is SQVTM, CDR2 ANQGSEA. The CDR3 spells CSVASGSGANVLTF. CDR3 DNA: TGCAGCGTTGCATCGGGGAGCGGGGCCAACGTCCTGACTTTC.

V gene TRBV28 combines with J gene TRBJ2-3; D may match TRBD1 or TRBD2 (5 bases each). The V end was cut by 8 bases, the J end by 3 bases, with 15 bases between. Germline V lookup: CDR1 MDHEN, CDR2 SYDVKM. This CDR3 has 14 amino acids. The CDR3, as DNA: TGTGCCAGCCACCCGGGGCAGCGAACAGATACGCAGTATTTT. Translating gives CASHPGQRTDTQYF.

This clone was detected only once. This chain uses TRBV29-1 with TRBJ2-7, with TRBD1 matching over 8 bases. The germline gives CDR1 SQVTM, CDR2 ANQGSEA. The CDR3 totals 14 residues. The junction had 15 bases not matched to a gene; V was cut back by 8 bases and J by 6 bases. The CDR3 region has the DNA TGCAGCACCATGACAGGGGTAGAACCCTTCGAGCAGTACTTC. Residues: CSTMTGVEPFEQYF.

The CDR3 sequence is CAIQGSSSYNSPLHF. CDR3 DNA: TGTGCCATACAGGGTTCTAGCTCCTATAATTCACCCCTCCACTTT. This chain connects TRBV28 to TRBJ1-6, with D possibly matching TRBD1 (6 bases). The CDR3 is made up of 15 amino acids. Germline V gives CDR1 MDHEN, CDR2 SYDVKM. Trimming removed 10 bases from V and 0 bases from J, with 13 bases in between.

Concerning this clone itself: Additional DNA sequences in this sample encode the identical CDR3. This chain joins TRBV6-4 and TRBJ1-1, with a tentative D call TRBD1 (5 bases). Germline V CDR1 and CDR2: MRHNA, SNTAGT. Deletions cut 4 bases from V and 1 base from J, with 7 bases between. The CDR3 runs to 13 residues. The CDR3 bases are TGTGCCAGCAGTGCTACAGGGAACACTGAAGCTTTCTTT. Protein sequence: CASSATGNTEAFF.

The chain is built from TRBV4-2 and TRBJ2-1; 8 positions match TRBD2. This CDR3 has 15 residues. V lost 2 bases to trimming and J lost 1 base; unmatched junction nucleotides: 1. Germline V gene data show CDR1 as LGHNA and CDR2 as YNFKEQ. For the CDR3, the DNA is TGTGCCAGCAGCCAAAGCGGGGGTTCCTACAATGAGCAGTTCTTC. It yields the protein CASSQSGGSYNEQFF.

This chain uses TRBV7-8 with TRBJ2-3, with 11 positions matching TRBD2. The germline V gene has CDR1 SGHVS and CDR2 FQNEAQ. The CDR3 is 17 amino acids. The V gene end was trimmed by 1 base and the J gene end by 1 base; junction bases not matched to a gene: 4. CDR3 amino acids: CASSLDGTSGRTDTQYF. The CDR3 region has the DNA TGTGCCAGCAGCTTAGACGGGACTAGCGGACGCACAGATACGCAGTATTTT.

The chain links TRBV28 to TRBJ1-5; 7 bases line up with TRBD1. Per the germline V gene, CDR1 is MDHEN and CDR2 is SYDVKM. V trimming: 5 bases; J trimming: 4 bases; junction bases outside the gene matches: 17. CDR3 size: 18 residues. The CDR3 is CASSPTGAENPKNQPQHF. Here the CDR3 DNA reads TGTGCCAGCAGTCCAACAGGGGCCGAAAACCCTAAGAATCAGCCCCAGCATTTT. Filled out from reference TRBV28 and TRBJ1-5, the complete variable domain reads DVKVTQSSRYLVKRTGEKVFLECVQDMDHENMFWYRQDPGLGLRLIYFSYDVKMKEKGDIPEGYSVSREKKERFSLILESASTNQTSMYLCASSPTGAENPKNQPQHFGDGTRLSIL.

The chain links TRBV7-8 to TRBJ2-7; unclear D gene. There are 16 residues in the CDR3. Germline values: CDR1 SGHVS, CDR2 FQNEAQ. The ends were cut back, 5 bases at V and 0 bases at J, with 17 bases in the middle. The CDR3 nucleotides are TGTGCCAGCAGCCTCAATACCCTGGGTGGCTCCTACGAGCAGTACTTC. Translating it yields CASSLNTLGGSYEQYF.

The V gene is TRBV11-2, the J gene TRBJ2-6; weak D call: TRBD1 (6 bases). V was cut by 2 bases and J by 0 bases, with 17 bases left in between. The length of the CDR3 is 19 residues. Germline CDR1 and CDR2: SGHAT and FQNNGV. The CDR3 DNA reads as TGTGCCAGCAGCTTACTTCAGGGACATTCGGCCTCTGGGGCCAACGTCCTGACTTTC. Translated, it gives CASSLLQGHSASGANVLTF.